The next 13 T cell receptor beta chains were all read from a single sample in a study of blood T cell repertoires in COVID-19. TCRdb's table, derived via immunoSEQ multiplex PCR, lists solely in-frame clones and lacks some. Of around 90,000 clones in the sample, roughly 88% were seen once. Material for sequencing was peripheral blood. The receptors stem from a man aged 50 to 60 with COVID-19, enrolled during active disease.

This sequence joins TRBV7-9 and TRBJ1-5, with 8 bases identical to TRBD1. Germline V gene data show CDR1 as SEHNR and CDR2 as FQNEAQ (reference sequence). The V and J ends lost 8 bases and 5 bases, in that order; junction bases with no gene match: 5. This CDR3 region has 13 residues. The CDR3: CASDRGWDQPQHF. DNA of the CDR3: TGTGCCAGCGACAGGGGATGGGATCAGCCCCAGCATTTT. Filled out from reference TRBV7-9 and TRBJ1-5, the complete variable domain reads DTGVSQNPRHKITKRGQNVTFRCDPISEHNRLYWYRQTLGQGPEFLTYFQNEAQLEKSRLLSDRFSAERPKGSFSTLEIQRTEQGDSAMYLCASDRGWDQPQHFGDGTRLSIL.

The chain employs TRBV19 and TRBJ1-5; a possible D gene is TRBD1 (5 bases). CDR1 is LNHDA and CDR2 is SQIVND in the germline V gene (reference sequence). Trimming removed 5 bases from V and 0 bases from J, with 17 bases in between. The CDR3 extends over 17 amino acids. The CDR3 region is CASSSRRDSISNQPQHF. The CDR3 bases are TGTGCCAGTAGTTCGAGACGCGACAGTATTAGCAATCAGCCCCAGCATTTT.

This chain joins TRBV4-1 and TRBJ2-2; TRBD2 might be the D (6 bases). Germline assignment: CDR1 MGHRA and CDR2 YSYEKL. The CDR3 is 16 residues long. The ends were cut back, 1 base at V and 4 bases at J, with 13 bases in the middle. The CDR3 bases are TGCGCCAGCAGCCAAGGACCTAACGGGGGCACCGGGGAGCTGTTTTTT. Translation: CASSQGPNGGTGELFF.

The chain employs TRBV9 and TRBJ2-1; 13 nucleotides match TRBD2. The CDR3 runs 15 residues. Trimming at V came to 2 bases and at J to 12 bases, leaving 8 bases not matched to a gene. Germline V gene sequence: CDR1 SGDLS, CDR2 YYNGEE. CDR3: CASSVITSGGAGQFF. The CDR3 region has the DNA TGTGCCAGCAGCGTCATAACTAGCGGGGGGGCCGGGCAGTTCTTC.

A few counts support this clone. The rearrangement links TRBV2 to TRBJ2-1; D remains unclear. V shed 5 bases and J shed 1 base, with 3 bases lying between them. CDR3 size: 12 residues. CDR1 and CDR2 from the germline V gene are SNHLY and FYNNEI. In DNA form, the CDR3 reads TGTGCCAGCAGTCGGTCCTACAATGAGCAGTTCTTC. It specifies CASSRSYNEQFF.

The chain carries TRBV6-5 and TRBJ2-7; TRBD2 might be the D (7 bases). V was trimmed by 0 bases and J by 3 bases, leaving 12 bases between them. Germline V CDR1 and CDR2: MNHEY, SVGAGI. The CDR3 is 15 amino acids. The CDR3 bases are TGTGCCAGCAGTTACTCACAGGGAGGGATCTACGAGCAGTACTTC. Encoded protein: CASSYSQGGIYEQYF.

The chain links TRBV10-3 to TRBJ2-7; 10 bases match TRBD1. The CDR3 is 13 residues long. The germline CDR1 and CDR2 sequences are ENHRY and SYGVKD. After removal of 4 bases from V and 3 bases from J, the junction contained 0 bases not matched to a gene. The CDR3 spells CAISGTGGYEQYF. The CDR3 nucleotides are TGTGCCATCAGTGGGACAGGGGGCTACGAGCAGTACTTC.

The chain employs TRBV28 and TRBJ1-4, with D unresolved. Trimming stripped 5 bases from V and 8 bases from J, with 15 bases between. CDR3 size: 14 residues. CDR1 is MDHEN, CDR2 SYDVKM, per germline. The CDR3: CASSPPRPGEKLFF. For the CDR3, the DNA is TGTGCCAGCAGTCCCCCAAGACCGGGGGAAAAACTGTTTTTT.

The V call is TRBV27, the J call TRBJ1-5; 7 bases are shared with TRBD1. Germline V gene data show CDR1 as MNHEY and CDR2 as SMNVEV (reference sequence). The length of the CDR3 is 14 residues. The J segment lost 11 bases and the V segment lost 2 bases, leaving 9 bases of the junction unmatched. CDR3 amino acids: CASSLAGTAEAQHF. CDR3 sequence (DNA): TGTGCCAGCAGTTTAGCAGGGACAGCCGAGGCCCAGCATTTT.

The V and J genes are TRBV25-1 and TRBJ1-3; possibly TRBD1 for D (5 bases). Trimming shortened V by 6 bases and J by 2 bases, and 14 bases separated the two germline ends. Per the germline V gene, CDR1 is MGHDK and CDR2 is SYGVNS. The CDR3 is 15 amino acids. The chain's CDR3 is CASSEPGGAGNTIYF. The DNA for the CDR3 is TGTGCCAGCAGCGAACCCGGGGGGGCTGGAAACACCATATATTTT.

In its sample, this clone was seen once. The chain couples TRBV9 to TRBJ2-7; 12 bases map to TRBD1. The CDR3 is 15 residues long. The V gene's germline CDR1 is SGDLS and CDR2 YYNGEE. V shed 3 bases and J 6 bases; nucleotides not matched to a gene: 7. Here the CDR3 reads CASSARDRGPFEQYF. The CDR3 DNA is TGTGCCAGCAGCGCCCGGGACAGGGGGCCGTTCGAGCAGTACTTC.

This clone was counted a single time. The chain combines TRBV11-2 with TRBJ2-7, with 12 bases that match TRBD2. The germline V gene has CDR1 SGHAT and CDR2 FQNNGV. The V gene end was trimmed by 5 bases and the J gene end by 0 bases; junction bases not matched to a gene: 11. The length of the CDR3 is 18 residues. The chain's CDR3 is CASSTRTSGVLSSYEQYF. In nucleotides, the CDR3 is TGTGCCAGCAGCACCCGGACTAGCGGGGTGCTGAGCTCCTACGAGCAGTACTTC.

The CDR3 loop reads CASSVGMGHEQFF. In DNA form, the CDR3 reads TGTGCCAGCAGCGTGGGGATGGGGCATGAGCAGTTCTTC. This chain links TRBV9 with TRBJ2-1; a weak D match, TRBD1 (5 bases). The CDR3 runs to 13 residues. The germline V gene encodes CDR1 SGDLS and CDR2 YYNGEE. Trimming cost V 2 bases and J 8 bases, with 11 bases left between them. Combining the CDR3 with reference TRBV9 and TRBJ2-1 gives the whole variable domain DSGVTQTPKHLITATGQRVTLRCSPRSGDLSVYWYQQSLDQGLQFLIQYYNGEERAKGNILERFSAQQFPDLHSELNLSSLELGDSALYFCASSVGMGHEQFFGPGTRLTVL.